These T cell receptor beta chains were read from a single sample in a study of T cell repertoires in cytomegalovirus infection. One entry per CDR3 protein results from TCRdb running MiXCR on the reads. This table has 800,000 to 950,000 distinct CDR3 sequences, approximately 30% appearing once. Their antigens are not known. The material was cultured CD8+ T cells from PBMCs, obtained from culture after CMV antigen stimulation. These receptors all stem from a human donor in good health (CMV status not recorded). Some clones in this sample may be carry-over from other donors' samples. Each CDR3 is given with its conserved first and last residue. Each record gives: clone size, J gene, D gene, V gene, CDR3 DNA, CDR3 protein. A D gene is named only where the DNA matches it firmly. Size tells how often a clone was seen (once, few, many) or the class of an expanded clone, and some rows leave it out.

>few|TRBJ1-2|TRBD1|TRBV20-1
TGCAGTGCTAGAGCTCCTTTGACAGGGGTCCATGGCTACACCTTC
CSARAPLTGVHGYTF
>NA|TRBJ2-2|NA|TRBV6-2/TRBV6-3
TGTGCCAGCAGTTACAACATAGCGTGGAGGGTCCCCGGGGAGCTGTTTTTT
CASSYNIAWRVPGELFF
>many|TRBJ1-1|NA|TRBV7-2
TGTGCCAGCAGCCCAGCTGCCACTGAAGCTTTCTTT
CASSPAATEAFF
>few|TRBJ2-5|NA|TRBV6-2/TRBV6-3
TGTGCCAGCGCGTACCAAGAGACCCAGTACTTC
CASAYQETQYF
>few|TRBJ2-3|TRBD1|TRBV4-1
TGCGCCAGCAGCCAGCGGAAACAGGGGCCTAGCACAGATACGCAGTATTTT
CASSQRKQGPSTDTQYF
>few|TRBJ2-6|NA|TRBV7-9
TGTGCCAGCAGCTGGGGGGACCCCGGGGCCAACGTCCTGACTTTC
CASSWGDPGANVLTF
>NA|TRBJ1-6|TRBD1|TRBV27
TGTGCCAGCAGTCAGTGGGACAGCCAAAATTCACCCCTCCACTTT
CASSQWDSQNSPLHF
>few|TRBJ2-2|NA|TRBV7-6
TGTGCCAGCAGCTTAGTTGGCGAGGCCGGGGAGCTGTTTTTT
CASSLVGEAGELFF
>few|TRBJ1-6|NA|TRBV10-2
TGCGCCAGCAGTGAGTGGGCCAGCAGCTCCTATAATTCACCCCTCCACTTT
CASSEWASSSYNSPLHF
>many|TRBJ2-7|TRBD1|TRBV7-8
TGTGCCAGCAGCTTAGAGGGGGGACAGGACAGGGCCTACGAGCAGTACTTC
CASSLEGGQDRAYEQYF
>once|TRBJ2-6|NA|TRBV20-1
TGCAGTGCTAGGCACCGCTCTGGGGCCAACGTCCTGACTTTC
CSARHRSGANVLTF
>NA|TRBJ2-2|NA|TRBV5-1
TGCGCCAGCAGCTGGCGGGGATCCGGGGAGCTGTTTTTT
CASSWRGSGELFF
>NA|TRBJ1-1|NA|TRBV12-3/TRBV12-4
TGTGCCAGCAGGGGGGACAAGGCTTTCTTT
CASRGDKAFF
>NA|TRBJ1-6|TRBD1|TRBV27
TGTGCCAGCAGTCCCTCCGGCAGGGGGCTATTTTATAATTCACCCCTCCACTTT
CASSPSGRGLFYNSPLHF
>few|TRBJ2-2|TRBD1|TRBV19
TGTGCCAGTGAGGAGGGACAGGGGGCAGGCACCGGGGAGCTGTTTTTT
CASEEGQGAGTGELFF
>NA|TRBJ2-7|TRBD1|TRBV20-1
TGCAGTGCTAGAGATGCGGGGACAGGCCTCTACGAGCAGTACTTC
CSARDAGTGLYEQYF
>few|TRBJ1-1|TRBD1|TRBV3-1
TGTGCCAGCAGCCCGCCCCTTGGGACAGGCGGGACTGAAGCTTTCTTT
CASSPPLGTGGTEAFF
>few|TRBJ2-2|TRBD2|TRBV6-1
TGTGCCAGCAGTGGGGGAGGGATCATGACCGGGGAGCTGTTTTTT
CASSGGGIMTGELFF
>few|TRBJ2-1|TRBD2|TRBV19
TGTGCCAGTAGTATCCCACTAGCGGGGGAATACAATGAGCAGTTCTTC
CASSIPLAGEYNEQFF
>NA|TRBJ2-2|NA|TRBV28
TGTGCCAGCAGCATTACTGGGAACACCGGGGATCTGTTTTTT
CASSITGNTGDLFF
>few|TRBJ1-5|TRBD1|TRBV12-3/TRBV12-4
TGTGCCAGCAGCTCGACAGGGGGCGATCAGCCCCAGCATTTT
CASSSTGGDQPQHF
>few|TRBJ1-1|NA|TRBV15
TGTGCCACCAGCAGTGGCGAAGCGGGTTACACTGAAGCTTTCTTT
CATSSGEAGYTEAFF
>NA|TRBJ2-2|TRBD2|TRBV4-2
TGTGCCAGCAGCCAAGACAATCGGGGGGGCCGAACCGGGGAGCTGTTTTTT
CASSQDNRGGRTGELFF
>NA|TRBJ1-2|NA|TRBV27
TGTGCCAGCAGTTCAAATACAGGGATCTACTATGGCTACACCTTC
CASSSNTGIYYGYTF